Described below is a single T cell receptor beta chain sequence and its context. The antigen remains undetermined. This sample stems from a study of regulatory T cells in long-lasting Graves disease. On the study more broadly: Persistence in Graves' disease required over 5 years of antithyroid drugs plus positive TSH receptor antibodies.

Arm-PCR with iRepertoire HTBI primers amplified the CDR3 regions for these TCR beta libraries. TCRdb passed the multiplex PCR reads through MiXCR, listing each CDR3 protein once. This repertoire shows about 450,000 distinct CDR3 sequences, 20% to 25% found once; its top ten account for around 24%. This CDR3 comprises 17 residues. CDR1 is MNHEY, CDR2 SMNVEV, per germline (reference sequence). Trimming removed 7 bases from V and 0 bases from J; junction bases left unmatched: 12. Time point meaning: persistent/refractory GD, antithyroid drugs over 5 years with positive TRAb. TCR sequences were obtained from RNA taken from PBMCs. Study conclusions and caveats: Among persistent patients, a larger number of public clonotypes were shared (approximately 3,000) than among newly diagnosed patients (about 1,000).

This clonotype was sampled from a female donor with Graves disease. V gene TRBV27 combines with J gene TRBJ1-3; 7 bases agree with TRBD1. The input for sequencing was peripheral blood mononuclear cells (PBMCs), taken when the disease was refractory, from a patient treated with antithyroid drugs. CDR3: CASNERTGQISGNTIYF. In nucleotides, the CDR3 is TGTGCCAGCAATGAGCGCACGGGACAGATCTCTGGAAACACCATATATTTT.